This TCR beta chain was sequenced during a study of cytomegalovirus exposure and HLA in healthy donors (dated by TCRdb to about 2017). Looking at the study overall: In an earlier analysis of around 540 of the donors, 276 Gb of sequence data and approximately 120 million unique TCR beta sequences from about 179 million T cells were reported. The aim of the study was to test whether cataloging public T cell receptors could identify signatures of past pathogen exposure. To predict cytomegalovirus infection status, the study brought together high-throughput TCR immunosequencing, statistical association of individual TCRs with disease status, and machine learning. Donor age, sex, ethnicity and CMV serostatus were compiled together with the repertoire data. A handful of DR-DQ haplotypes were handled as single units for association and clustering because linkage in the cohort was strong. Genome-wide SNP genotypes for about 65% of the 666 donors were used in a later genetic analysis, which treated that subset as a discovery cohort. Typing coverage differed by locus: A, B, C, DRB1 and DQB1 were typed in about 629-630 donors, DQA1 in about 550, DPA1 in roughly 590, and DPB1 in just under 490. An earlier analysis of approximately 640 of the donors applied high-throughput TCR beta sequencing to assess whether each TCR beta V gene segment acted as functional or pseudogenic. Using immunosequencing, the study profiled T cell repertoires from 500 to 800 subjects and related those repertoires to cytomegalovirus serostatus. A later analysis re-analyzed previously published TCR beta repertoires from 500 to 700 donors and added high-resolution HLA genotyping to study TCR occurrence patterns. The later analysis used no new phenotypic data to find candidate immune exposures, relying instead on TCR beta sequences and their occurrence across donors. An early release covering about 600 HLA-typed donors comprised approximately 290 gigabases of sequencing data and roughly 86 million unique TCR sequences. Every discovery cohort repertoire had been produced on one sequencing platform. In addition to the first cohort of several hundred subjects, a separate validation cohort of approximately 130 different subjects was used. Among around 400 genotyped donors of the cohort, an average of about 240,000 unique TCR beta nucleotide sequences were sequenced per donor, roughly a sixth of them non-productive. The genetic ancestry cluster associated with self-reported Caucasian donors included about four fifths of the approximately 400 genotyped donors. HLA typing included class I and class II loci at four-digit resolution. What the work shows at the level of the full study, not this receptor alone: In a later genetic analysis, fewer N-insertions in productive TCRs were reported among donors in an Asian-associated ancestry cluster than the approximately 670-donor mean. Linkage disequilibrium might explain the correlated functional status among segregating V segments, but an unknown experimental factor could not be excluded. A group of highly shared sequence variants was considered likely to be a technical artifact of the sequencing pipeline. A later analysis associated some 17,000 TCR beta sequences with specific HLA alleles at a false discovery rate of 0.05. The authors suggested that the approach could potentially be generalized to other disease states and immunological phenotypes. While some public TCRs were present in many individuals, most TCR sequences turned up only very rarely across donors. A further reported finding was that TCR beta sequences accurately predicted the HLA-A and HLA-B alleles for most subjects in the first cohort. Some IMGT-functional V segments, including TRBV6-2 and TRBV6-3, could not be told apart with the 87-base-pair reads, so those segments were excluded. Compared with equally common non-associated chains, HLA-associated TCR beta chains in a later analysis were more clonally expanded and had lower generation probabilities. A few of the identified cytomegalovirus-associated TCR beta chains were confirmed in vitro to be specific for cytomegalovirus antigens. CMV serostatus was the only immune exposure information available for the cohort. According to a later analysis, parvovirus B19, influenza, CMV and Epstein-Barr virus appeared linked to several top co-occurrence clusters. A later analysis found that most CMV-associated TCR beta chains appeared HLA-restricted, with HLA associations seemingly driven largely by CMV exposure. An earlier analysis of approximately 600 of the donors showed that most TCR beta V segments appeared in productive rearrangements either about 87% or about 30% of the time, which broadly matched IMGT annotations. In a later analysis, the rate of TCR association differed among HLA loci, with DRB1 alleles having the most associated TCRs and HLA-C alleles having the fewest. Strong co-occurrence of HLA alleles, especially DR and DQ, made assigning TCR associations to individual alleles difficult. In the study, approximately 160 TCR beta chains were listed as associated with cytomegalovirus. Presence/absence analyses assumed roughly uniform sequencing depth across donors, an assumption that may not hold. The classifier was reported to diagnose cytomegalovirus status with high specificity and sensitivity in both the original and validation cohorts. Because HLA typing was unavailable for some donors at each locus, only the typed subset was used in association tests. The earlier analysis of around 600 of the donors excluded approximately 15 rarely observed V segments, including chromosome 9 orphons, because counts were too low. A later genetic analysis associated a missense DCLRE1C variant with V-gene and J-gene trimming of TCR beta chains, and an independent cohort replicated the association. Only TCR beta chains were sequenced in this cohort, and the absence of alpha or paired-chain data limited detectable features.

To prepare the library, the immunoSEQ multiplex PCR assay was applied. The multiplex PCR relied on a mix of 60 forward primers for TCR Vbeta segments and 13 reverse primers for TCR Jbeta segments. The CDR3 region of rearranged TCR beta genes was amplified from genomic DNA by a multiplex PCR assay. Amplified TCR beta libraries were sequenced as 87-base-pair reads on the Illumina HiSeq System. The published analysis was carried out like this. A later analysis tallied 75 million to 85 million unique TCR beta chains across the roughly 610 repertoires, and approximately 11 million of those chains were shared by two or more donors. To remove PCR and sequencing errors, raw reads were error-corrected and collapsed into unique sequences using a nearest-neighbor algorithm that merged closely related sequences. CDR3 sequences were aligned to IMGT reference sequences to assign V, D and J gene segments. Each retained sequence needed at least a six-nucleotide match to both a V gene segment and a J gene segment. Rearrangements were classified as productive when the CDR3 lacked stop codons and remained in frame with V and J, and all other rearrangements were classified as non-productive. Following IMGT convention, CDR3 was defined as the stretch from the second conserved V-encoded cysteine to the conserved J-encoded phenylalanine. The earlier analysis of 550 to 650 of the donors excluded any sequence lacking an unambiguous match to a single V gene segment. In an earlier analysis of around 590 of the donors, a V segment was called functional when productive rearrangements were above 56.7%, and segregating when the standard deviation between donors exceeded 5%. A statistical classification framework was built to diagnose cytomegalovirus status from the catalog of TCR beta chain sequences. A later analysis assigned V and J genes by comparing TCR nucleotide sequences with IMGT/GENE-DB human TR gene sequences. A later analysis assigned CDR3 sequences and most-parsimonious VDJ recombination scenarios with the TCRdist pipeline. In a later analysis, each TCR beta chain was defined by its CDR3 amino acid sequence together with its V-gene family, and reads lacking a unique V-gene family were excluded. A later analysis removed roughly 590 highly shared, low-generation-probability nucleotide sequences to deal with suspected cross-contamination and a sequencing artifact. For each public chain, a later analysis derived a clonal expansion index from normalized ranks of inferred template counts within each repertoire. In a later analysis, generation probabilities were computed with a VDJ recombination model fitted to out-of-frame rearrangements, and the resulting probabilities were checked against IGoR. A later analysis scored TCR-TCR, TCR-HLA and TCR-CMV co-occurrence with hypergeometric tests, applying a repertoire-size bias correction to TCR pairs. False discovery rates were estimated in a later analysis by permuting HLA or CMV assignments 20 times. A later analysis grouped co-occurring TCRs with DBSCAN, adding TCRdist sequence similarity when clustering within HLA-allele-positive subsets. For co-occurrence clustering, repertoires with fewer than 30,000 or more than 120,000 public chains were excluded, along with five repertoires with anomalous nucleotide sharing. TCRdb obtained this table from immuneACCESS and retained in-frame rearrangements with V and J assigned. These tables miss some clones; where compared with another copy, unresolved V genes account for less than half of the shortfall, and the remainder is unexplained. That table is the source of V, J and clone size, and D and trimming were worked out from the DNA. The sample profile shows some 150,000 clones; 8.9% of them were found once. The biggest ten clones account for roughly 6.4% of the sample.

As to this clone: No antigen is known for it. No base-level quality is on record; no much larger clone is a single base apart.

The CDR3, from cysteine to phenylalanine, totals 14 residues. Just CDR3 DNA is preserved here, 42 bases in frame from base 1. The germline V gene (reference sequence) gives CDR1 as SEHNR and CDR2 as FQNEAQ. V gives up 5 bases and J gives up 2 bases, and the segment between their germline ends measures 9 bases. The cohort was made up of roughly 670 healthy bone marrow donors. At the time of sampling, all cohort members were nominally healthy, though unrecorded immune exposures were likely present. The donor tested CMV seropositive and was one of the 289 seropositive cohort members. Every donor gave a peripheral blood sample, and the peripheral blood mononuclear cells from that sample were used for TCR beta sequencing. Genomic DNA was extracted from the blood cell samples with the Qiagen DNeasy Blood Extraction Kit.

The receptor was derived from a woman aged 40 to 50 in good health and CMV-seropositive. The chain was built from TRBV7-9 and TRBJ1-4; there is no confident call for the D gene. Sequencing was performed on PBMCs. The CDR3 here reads CASSEGGTNEKLFF. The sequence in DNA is TGTGCCAGCAGCGAGGGAGGGACTAATGAAAAACTGTTTTTT.